Reported below is one T cell receptor (beta chain). The antigen is unknown. A much larger clone differs by one base, so this may be a read error. A second PCR, run for roughly 7 to 11 cycles, used a sample-barcoded 5' primer plus a J-beta primer mix. The template-switch adaptor was a 5' adaptor with 12 random nucleotides. It tagged each cDNA molecule. Each CDR3 protein gets one entry after TCRdb re-called the 5' RACE reads with MiXCR. The sample comprises some 790,000 distinct CDR3 sequences, 25% to 30% of which are singletons, and 17% rests with the top ten. The sample comes from a study of blood T cells in healthy people across ages. Study overall: About one barcoded beta molecule per two T cells was captured by template switching.

At least 6.5 million PBMCs were isolated per sample. Germline V CDR1 and CDR2: WNHNN, SYGVQD (reference sequence). The CDR3 spans 14 residues. General observations from the study: The fall in TCR beta diversity per million T cells was roughly linear with age.

Specimen: blood. This TCR was sampled from an elderly woman in good health. V gene TRBV10-1 combines with J gene TRBJ2-5, with D maybe TRBD1 (6 bases). CDR3: CASSESGAAETQHF. CDR3 nucleotides: TGCGCCAGCAGTGAGTCGGGGGCGGCGGAGACCCAGCACTTC.